This TCR beta chain was sequenced during a study of T-cell memory formation after mild COVID-19. At the level of the study: Largely donor-specific TCR clusters were found.

This clonotype appeared a few times. With 4 bases removed from V and 0 bases from J, the gap between germline ends came to 16 bases. The germline V gene encodes CDR1 SGHRS and CDR2 YFSETQ. The CDR3 is 16 amino acids. TCRalpha and TCRbeta libraries used 5'RACE with constant-segment primers and UMIs. In TCRdb, the 5' RACE reads were re-called with MiXCR into one record per CDR3 protein. The sample consists of about 400,000 distinct CDR3 sequences, approximately 15% of them appearing once. Source material: PBMCs or a T cell subset sorted from them (not recorded which). The chain joins TRBV5-1 to TRBJ1-2, with unresolved D. This TCR was recovered from a man aged 18 to 29 who had mild COVID-19 (a few samples of this study predate the infection). Cell type and time point are not known. CDR3 residues: CASSPIGPPANYGYTF. CDR3 coding DNA: TGCGCCAGCAGCCCCATCGGGCCCCCCGCTAACTATGGCTACACCTTC.